These 28 T cell receptor beta chains came from one sample sequenced in a study of T cell responses to AZD1222 COVID-19 vaccine. Sequencing was performed with immunoSEQ multiplex PCR; in TCRdb, only in-frame clones are kept and a portion is missing. The table shows approximately 140,000 clones, with about 89% occurring only once. The specimen comprised peripheral blood, sampled 28 days after the second dose of the MenACWY control vaccine. The receptors were gathered from an adult who received the MenACWY meningococcal vaccine as a control.

The chain joins TRBV7-9 to TRBJ2-2; perhaps TRBD1 as D (5 bases). Germline assignment: CDR1 SEHNR and CDR2 FQNEAQ (reference sequence). The CDR3 contains 15 residues. V was shortened by 8 bases and J by 6 bases, with 19 bases between the two germline ends. CDR3 residues: CASSRGSGLAGELFF. The CDR3 region has the DNA TGTGCCAGCTCTAGAGGCTCAGGGTTGGCCGGGGAGCTGTTTTTT.

This clone was seen more than once but under ten times. The V call is TRBV20-1, the J call TRBJ1-5; 8 nucleotides line up with TRBD1. V lost 3 bases to trimming and J lost 0 bases; unmatched junction nucleotides: 4. Per the germline V gene, CDR1 is DFQATT and CDR2 is SNEGSKA (reference sequence). The CDR3 is made up of 15 amino acids. Here the CDR3 reads CSASEGQASNQPQHF. CDR3 DNA sequence: TGCAGTGCTAGTGAGGGACAGGCTAGCAATCAGCCCCAGCATTTT.

V gene TRBV5-1 combines with J gene TRBJ2-7; 8 bases are a match to TRBD1. Germline V gives CDR1 SGHRS, CDR2 YFSETQ. The CDR3 has 14 residues. V trimming: 2 bases; J trimming: 2 bases; junction bases outside the gene matches: 3. The CDR3 DNA is TGCGCCAGCAGCTTTCAGGGGGCGACCTACGAGCAGTACTTC. It yields the protein CASSFQGATYEQYF.

DNA for the CDR3: TGCGCCAGCAGCAATAGACAGGGCCCCTCTCCAACTAATGAAAAACTGTTTTTT. It specifies CASSNRQGPSPTNEKLFF. The genes are TRBV5-1 and TRBJ1-4; 7 bases fit TRBD1. The V and J ends lost 4 bases and 0 bases, in that order; junction bases with no gene match: 12. CDR3 length equals 18 residues. The germline CDR1 and CDR2 sequences are SGHRS and YFSETQ. The whole variable domain, remainder taken from reference TRBV5-1 and TRBJ1-4, is KAGVTQTPRYLIKTRGQQVTLSCSPISGHRSVSWYQQTPGQGLQFLFEYFSETQRNKGNFPGRFSGRQFSNSRSEMNVSTLELGDSALYLCASSNRQGPSPTNEKLFFGSGTQLSVL.

V and J are TRBV5-6 and TRBJ1-1; D perhaps matches TRBD1 (5 bases). Germline V CDR1 and CDR2: SGHDT, YYEEEE. The V gene lost 4 bases and the J gene lost 4 bases, with 14 bases spanning the gap. This CDR3 spans 14 amino acids. The CDR3 reads CASSLLGGSTEAFF. Here the CDR3 DNA reads TGTGCCAGCAGCCTTCTTGGGGGGAGCACTGAAGCTTTCTTT. Together with reference TRBV5-6 and TRBJ1-1, the CDR3 gives the full variable domain: DAGVTQSPTHLIKTRGQQVTLRCSPKSGHDTVSWYQQALGQGPQFIFQYYEEEERQRGNFPDRFSGHQFPNYSSELNVNALLLGDSALYLCASSLLGGSTEAFFGQGTRLTVV.

The chain is built from TRBV4-3 and TRBJ2-5; D is perhaps TRBD1 (6 bases). CDR1 LGHNA and CDR2 YSLEER come from the germline V gene. The CDR3 length is 14 residues. The V end lost 4 bases, the J end lost 4 bases, and 13 bases lay between the germline ends. The CDR3 is CASSPGRGGETQYF. DNA of the CDR3: TGCGCCAGCAGCCCAGGGAGAGGGGGAGAGACCCAGTACTTC.

This chain connects TRBV10-3 to TRBJ2-1, with 11 bases lining up with TRBD2. J was trimmed by 9 bases and V by 0 bases; bases with no gene match: 7. This CDR3 has 16 amino acids. Germline V lookup: CDR1 ENHRY, CDR2 SYGVKD. The CDR3 spells CAISESSGGAIGEQFF. The CDR3 bases are TGTGCCATCAGTGAGTCTAGCGGGGGGGCCATCGGTGAGCAGTTCTTC.

The chain carries TRBV15 and TRBJ2-7, with 7 positions matching TRBD1. Germline trimming cut 1 base from V and 1 base from J; bases unmatched to any gene: 10. Germline CDR1 and CDR2: LNHNV and YYDKDF (reference sequence). The CDR3 has 17 residues. DNA for the CDR3: TGTGCCACCAGCAGAGGGCCCGGGACAGTTGGATCCTACGAGCAGTACTTC. Encoded protein: CATSRGPGTVGSYEQYF. Filled out from reference TRBV15 and TRBJ2-7, the complete variable domain reads DAMVIQNPRYQVTQFGKPVTLSCSQTLNHNVMYWYQQKSSQAPKLLFHYYDKDFNNEADTPDNFQSRRPNTSFCFLDIRSPGLGDTAMYLCATSRGPGTVGSYEQYFGPGTRLTVT.

The chain uses TRBV14 and TRBJ2-1; TRBD2 matches 10 bases. V gave up 4 bases and J gave up 7 bases; unmatched junction bases: 7. The CDR3 is made up of 15 amino acids. CDR1 and CDR2 from the germline V gene are SGHDN and FVKESK. CDR3 nucleotide sequence: TGTGCCAGCAGCCCCAGCGGGGGGGCCGGGAATGAGCAGTTCTTC. Amino acids: CASSPSGGAGNEQFF.

V usage is TRBV9 and J usage is TRBJ2-2; no reliable D call. CDR3 size: 13 residues. Germline V gene data show CDR1 as SGDLS and CDR2 as YYNGEE. V was trimmed by 3 bases and J by 0 bases, leaving 3 bases between them. This CDR3 is CASSAANTGELFF. The CDR3 DNA reads TGTGCCAGCAGCGCAGCGAACACCGGGGAGCTGTTTTTT. The full variable domain, completed using reference TRBV9 and TRBJ2-2, is DSGVTQTPKHLITATGQRVTLRCSPRSGDLSVYWYQQSLDQGLQFLIQYYNGEERAKGNILERFSAQQFPDLHSELNLSSLELGDSALYFCASSAANTGELFFGEGSRLTVL.

V and J are TRBV18 and TRBJ2-7; possibly TRBD1 or TRBD2 for D (5 bases each). The CDR3 spans 13 residues. Germline V gives CDR1 KGHSH, CDR2 LQKENI. The ends were cut back, 6 bases at V and 2 bases at J, with 11 bases in the middle. The chain's CDR3 is CASSRDEAYEQYF. CDR3 nucleotide sequence: TGTGCCAGCTCCAGGGACGAGGCCTACGAGCAGTACTTC.

In this sample, this clone turned up a few times. The chain couples TRBV3-1 (or the pseudogene TRBV3-2) to TRBJ1-2; a possible D gene is TRBD1 (6 bases). Germline V CDR1 and CDR2: LGHDT, YNNKEL (reference sequence). This CDR3 is built from 15 residues. V was pared by 1 base and J by 5 bases, with 14 bases between. For the CDR3, the DNA is TGTGCCAGCAGCCAAGGGATGCAGGGGAGGTATGGCTACACCTTC. It specifies CASSQGMQGRYGYTF.

This clone was recorded only once. The chain uses TRBV21-1 and TRBJ2-5; the table calls TRBD2, which could not be checked here. TRBV21-1 is noted as a pseudogene. CDR3 length: 15 amino acids. The CDR3 region has the DNA TGTGCCAGCAGCAACGGACTAGCGGGATGGGAGACCCAGTACTTC. Encoded protein: CASSNGLAGWETQYF.

The V gene is TRBV29-1, the J gene TRBJ1-1, with a weak D call TRBD1 (5 bases). This CDR3 region has 14 residues. The V gene lost 2 bases and the J gene lost 7 bases, with 17 bases spanning the gap. CDR1 is SQVTM and CDR2 is ANQGSEA in the germline V gene. The CDR3 region is CSVEIGSWGSEAFF. In DNA form, the CDR3 reads TGCAGCGTTGAAATAGGTAGTTGGGGGAGTGAAGCTTTCTTT.

This rearrangement joins TRBV15 to TRBJ2-2; D not resolved. V lost 1 base and J lost 7, with 7 bases in between. Germline V lookup: CDR1 LNHNV, CDR2 YYDKDF (reference sequence). This CDR3 spans 13 amino acids. The CDR3 region has the DNA TGTGCCACCAGCAGAGTTGTTAACGGGGAGCTGTTTTTT. Translated: CATSRVVNGELFF.

J is TRBJ1-4 and V is TRBV5-6; 9 bases align to TRBD1. Germline CDR1 reads SGHDT; CDR2 reads YYEEEE. V lost 0 bases and J lost 8; bases outside the gene matches: 8. There are 16 residues in the CDR3. CDR3 residues: CASSLGTGAPGEKLFF. CDR3 in DNA: TGTGCCAGCAGCTTGGGGACAGGGGCTCCGGGGGAAAAACTGTTTTTT.

J is TRBJ2-5 and V is TRBV7-2; D is possibly TRBD2 (6 bases). Germline lookup yields CDR1 SGHTA and CDR2 FQGNSA. The CDR3 totals 16 residues. The ends were cut back, 1 base at V and 2 bases at J, with 14 bases in the middle. In DNA, the CDR3 is TGTGCCAGCAGCTTAGATCGGGGGACTCATCAAGAGACCCAGTACTTC. It specifies CASSLDRGTHQETQYF.

The rearrangement uses TRBV6-1 and TRBJ2-7; D unclear. The CDR3 totals 14 residues. The ends were cut back, 0 bases at V and 6 bases at J, with 12 bases in the middle. Germline V gene sequence: CDR1 MNHNS, CDR2 SASEGT. Written as DNA, the CDR3 is TGTGCCAGCAGTGAAGCGCTTCGAGTCAGCGAGCAGTACTTC. Its protein product is CASSEALRVSEQYF.

The chain's CDR3 is CASRSRPPADTQYF. As DNA, the CDR3 is TGTGCCAGCAGATCCAGACCCCCCGCAGATACGCAGTATTTT. The genes are TRBV5-6 and TRBJ2-3; D remains ambiguous. Germline CDR1 and CDR2: SGHDT and YYEEEE. The length of the CDR3 is 14 residues. The V end was cut by 5 bases, the J end by 4 bases, with 14 bases between.

V usage is TRBV19 and J usage is TRBJ1-5; D is unclear. The CDR3 contains 12 residues. Germline V gives CDR1 LNHDA, CDR2 SQIVND (reference sequence). Trimming took off 9 bases at V and 7 bases at J, with 13 bases between the two ends. CDR3 DNA: TGTGCCAGCTCATATTTGATCCAGCCCCAGCATTTT. Its translation is CASSYLIQPQHF.

This clone was observed a single time. The rearrangement joins TRBV7-2 to TRBJ2-7; D unresolved. The CDR3 length is 13 residues. In germline, CDR1 is SGHTA, CDR2 FQGNSA. V was cut by 2 bases and J by 0 bases, with 5 bases left in between. Here the CDR3 DNA reads TGTGCCAGCAGCTTATCAAGCTCCTACGAGCAGTACTTC. Protein: CASSLSSSYEQYF. The full variable domain, its missing parts supplied by reference TRBV7-2 and TRBJ2-7, is GAGVSQSPSNKVTEKGKDVELRCDPISGHTALYWYRQSLGQGLEFLIYFQGNSAPDKSGLPSDRFSAERTGGSVSTLTIQRTQQEDSAVYLCASSLSSSYEQYFGPGTRLTVT.

The J gene is TRBJ2-1, the V gene TRBV7-8, with TRBD1 identical over 7 bases. V was pared by 1 base and J by 7 bases, with 4 bases of the junction left unmatched. This CDR3 spans 14 amino acids. CDR1 is SGHVS, CDR2 FQNEAQ, per germline. The CDR3 is CASSLEARGNEQFF. CDR3 coding DNA: TGTGCCAGCAGCTTAGAGGCCAGGGGGAATGAGCAGTTCTTC.

The gene calls are TRBV2 and TRBJ1-1, with 8 bases matching TRBD1. The V and J ends lost 7 bases and 2 bases, in that order; junction bases with no gene match: 3. Germline-derived CDR1 and CDR2 are SNHLY and FYNNEI. This CDR3 region has 13 residues. Here the CDR3 DNA reads TGTGCCAGCAAAGGACAGGGTAACACTGAAGCTTTCTTT. This translates into CASKGQGNTEAFF.

The chain combines TRBV19 with TRBJ2-7, with D hard to call. Germline values: CDR1 LNHDA, CDR2 SQIVND (reference sequence). The V gene lost 6 bases and the J gene lost 6 bases, with 18 bases spanning the gap. This CDR3 has 14 residues. The CDR3 coding sequence is TGTGCCAGTAGAAGGGTGGACCAACTTGGCGAGCAGTACTTC. This codes for CASRRVDQLGEQYF.

This chain connects TRBV2 to TRBJ1-5; D is uncertain. Germline loops: CDR1 SNHLY, CDR2 FYNNEI. V was pared by 5 bases and J by 6 bases, with 11 bases between. The CDR3 covers 13 residues. The DNA for the CDR3 is TGTGCCAGCAGTAACGAGCCAGCTCAGCCCCAGCATTTT. Residues: CASSNEPAQPQHF.

The genes are TRBV19 and TRBJ1-4; 8 nucleotides match TRBD1. Trimming at V came to 6 bases and at J to 5 bases, leaving 8 bases not matched to a gene. CDR3 length equals 15 residues. Germline V gives CDR1 LNHDA, CDR2 SQIVND (reference sequence). DNA for the CDR3: TGTGCCAGTAGCCCTCGACAGGGGATAAATGAAAAACTGTTTTTT. As protein: CASSPRQGINEKLFF.

The chain recombines TRBV7-2 with TRBJ2-1; 7 nucleotides agree with TRBD1. The V gene's germline CDR1 is SGHTA and CDR2 FQGNSA. J gave up 12 bases and V 0 bases, and 8 bases lay outside the gene matches. The CDR3 has 14 amino acids. This CDR3 is CASSLAMTGWVQFF. CDR3 sequence (DNA): TGTGCCAGCAGCTTAGCCATGACAGGGTGGGTGCAGTTCTTC. The variable domain in full, completed from reference TRBV7-2 and TRBJ2-1, reads GAGVSQSPSNKVTEKGKDVELRCDPISGHTALYWYRQSLGQGLEFLIYFQGNSAPDKSGLPSDRFSAERTGGSVSTLTIQRTQQEDSAVYLCASSLAMTGWVQFFGPGTRLTVL.

CDR3 coding DNA: TGTGCCAGCTCACGGACAGTGAACACCGGGGAGCTGTTTTTT. Protein product: CASSRTVNTGELFF. The rearrangement joins TRBV18 to TRBJ2-2, with TRBD1 as a possible D gene (6 bases). Deletions cut 4 bases from V and 1 base from J, with 7 bases between. CDR1 KGHSH and CDR2 LQKENI come from the germline V gene. This CDR3 has 14 amino acids.